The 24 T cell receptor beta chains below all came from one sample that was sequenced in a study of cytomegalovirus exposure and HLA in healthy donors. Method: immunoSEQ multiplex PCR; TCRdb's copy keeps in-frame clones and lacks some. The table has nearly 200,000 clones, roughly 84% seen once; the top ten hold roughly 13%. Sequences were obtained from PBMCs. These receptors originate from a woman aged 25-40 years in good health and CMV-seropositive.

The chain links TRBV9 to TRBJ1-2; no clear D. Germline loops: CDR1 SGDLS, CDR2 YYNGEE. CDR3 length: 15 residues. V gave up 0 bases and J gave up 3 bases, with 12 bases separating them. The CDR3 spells CASSVDVTQDYGYTF. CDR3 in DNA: TGTGCCAGCAGCGTAGACGTAACCCAGGACTATGGCTACACCTTC.

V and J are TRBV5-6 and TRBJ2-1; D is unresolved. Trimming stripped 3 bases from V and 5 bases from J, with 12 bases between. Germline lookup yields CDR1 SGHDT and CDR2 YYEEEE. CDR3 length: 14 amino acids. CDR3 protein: CASSSSAHNNEQFF. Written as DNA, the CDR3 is TGTGCCAGCAGCTCCAGCGCCCACAACAATGAGCAGTTCTTC.

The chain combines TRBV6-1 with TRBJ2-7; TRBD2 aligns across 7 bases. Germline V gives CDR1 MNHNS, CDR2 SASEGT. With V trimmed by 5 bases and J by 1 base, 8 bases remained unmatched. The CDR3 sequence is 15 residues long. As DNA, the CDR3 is TGTGCCAGCAGTTTTTGGGACTACGGATCCTACGAGCAGTACTTC. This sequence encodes CASSFWDYGSYEQYF.

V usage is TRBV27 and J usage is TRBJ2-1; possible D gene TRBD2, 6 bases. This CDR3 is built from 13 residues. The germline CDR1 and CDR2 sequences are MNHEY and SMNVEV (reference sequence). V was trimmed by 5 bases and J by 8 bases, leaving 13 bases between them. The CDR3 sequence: CASSTWRADEQFF. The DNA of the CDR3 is TGTGCCAGCAGTACCTGGAGGGCGGATGAGCAGTTCTTC.

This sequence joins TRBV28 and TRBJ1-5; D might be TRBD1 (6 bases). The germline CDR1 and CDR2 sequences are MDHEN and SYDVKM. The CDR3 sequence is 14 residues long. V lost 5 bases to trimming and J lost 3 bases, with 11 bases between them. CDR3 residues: CASSVGQSNQPQHF. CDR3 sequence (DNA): TGTGCCAGCAGTGTGGGACAATCCAATCAGCCCCAGCATTTT.

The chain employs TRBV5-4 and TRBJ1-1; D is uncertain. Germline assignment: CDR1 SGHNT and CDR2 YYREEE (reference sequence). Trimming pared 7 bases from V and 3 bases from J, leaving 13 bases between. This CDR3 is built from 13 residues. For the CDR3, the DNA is TGTGCCAGCGGTCGGGGTGAGGACACTGAAGCTTTCTTT. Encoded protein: CASGRGEDTEAFF.

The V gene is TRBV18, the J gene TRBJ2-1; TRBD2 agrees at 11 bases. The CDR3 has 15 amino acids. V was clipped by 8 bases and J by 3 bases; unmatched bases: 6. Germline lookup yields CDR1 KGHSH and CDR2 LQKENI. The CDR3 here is CASRLSGRDYNEQFF. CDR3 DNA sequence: TGTGCCAGCCGCCTTAGCGGGAGGGACTACAATGAGCAGTTCTTC.

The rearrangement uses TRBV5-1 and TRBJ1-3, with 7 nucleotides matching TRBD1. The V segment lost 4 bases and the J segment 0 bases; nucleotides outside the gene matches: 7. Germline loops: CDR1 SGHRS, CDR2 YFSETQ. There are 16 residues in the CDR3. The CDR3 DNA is TGCGCCAGCAGCACCTCAGGGGGTAGCTCTGGAAACACCATATATTTT. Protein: CASSTSGGSSGNTIYF.

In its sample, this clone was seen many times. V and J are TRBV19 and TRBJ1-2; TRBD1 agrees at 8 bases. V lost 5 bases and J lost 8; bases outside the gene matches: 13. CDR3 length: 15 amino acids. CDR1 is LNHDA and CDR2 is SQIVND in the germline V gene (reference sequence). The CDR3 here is CASSFLGQDARGYTF. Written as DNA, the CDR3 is TGTGCCAGTAGTTTCCTGGGACAGGATGCTCGGGGCTACACCTTC. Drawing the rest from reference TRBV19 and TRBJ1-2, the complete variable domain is DGGITQSPKYLFRKEGQNVTLSCEQNLNHDAMYWYRQDPGQGLRLIYYSQIVNDFQKGDIAEGYSVSREKKESFPLTVTSAQKNPTAFYLCASSFLGQDARGYTFGSGTRLTVV.

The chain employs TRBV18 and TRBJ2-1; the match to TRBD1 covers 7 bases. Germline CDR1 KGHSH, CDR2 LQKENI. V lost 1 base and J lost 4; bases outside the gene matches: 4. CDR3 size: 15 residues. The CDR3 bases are TGTGCCAGCTCACCACTGACAGGGCAGTACAATGAGCAGTTCTTC. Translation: CASSPLTGQYNEQFF.

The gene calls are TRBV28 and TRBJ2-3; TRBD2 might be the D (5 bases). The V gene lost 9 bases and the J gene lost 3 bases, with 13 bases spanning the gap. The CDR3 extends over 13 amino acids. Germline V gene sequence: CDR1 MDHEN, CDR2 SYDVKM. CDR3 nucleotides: TGTGCCAGTCATTCCGGGATAACAGATACGCAGTATTTT. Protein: CASHSGITDTQYF. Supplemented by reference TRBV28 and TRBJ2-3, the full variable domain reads DVKVTQSSRYLVKRTGEKVFLECVQDMDHENMFWYRQDPGLGLRLIYFSYDVKMKEKGDIPEGYSVSREKKERFSLILESASTNQTSMYLCASHSGITDTQYFGPGTRLTVL.

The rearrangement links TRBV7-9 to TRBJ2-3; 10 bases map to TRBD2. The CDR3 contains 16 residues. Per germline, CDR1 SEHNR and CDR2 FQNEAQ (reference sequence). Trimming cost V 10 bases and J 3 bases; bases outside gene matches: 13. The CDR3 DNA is TGTGCCACCGGGGGGAGCGGGAGGGCCCCGACAGATACGCAGTATTTT. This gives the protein CATGGSGRAPTDTQYF.

The CDR3 sequence is CASSLGWGRPGQTGELFF. CDR3 in DNA: TGTGCCAGCAGTTTAGGGTGGGGCAGGCCCGGCCAGACCGGGGAGCTGTTTTTT. The V gene is TRBV27, the J gene TRBJ2-2, with a tentative D call TRBD1 (5 bases). Between the trimmed V and J ends, which lost 2 bases and 5 bases, there was a span of 21 bases. CDR3 length: 18 residues. Germline CDR1 and CDR2: MNHEY and SMNVEV (reference sequence).

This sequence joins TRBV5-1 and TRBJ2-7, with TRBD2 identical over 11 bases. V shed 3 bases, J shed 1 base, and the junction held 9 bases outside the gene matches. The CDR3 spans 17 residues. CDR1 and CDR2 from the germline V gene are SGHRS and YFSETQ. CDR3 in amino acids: CASSWGLAAERSYEQYF. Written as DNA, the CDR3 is TGCGCCAGCAGCTGGGGACTAGCGGCTGAAAGGTCCTACGAGCAGTACTTC.

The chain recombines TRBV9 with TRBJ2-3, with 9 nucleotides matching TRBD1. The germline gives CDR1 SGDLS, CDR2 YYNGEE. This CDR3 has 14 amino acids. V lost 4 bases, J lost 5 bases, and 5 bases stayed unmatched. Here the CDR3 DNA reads TGTGCCAGCAGCATACAGGGGGCTAAAGATACGCAGTATTTT. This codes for CASSIQGAKDTQYF.

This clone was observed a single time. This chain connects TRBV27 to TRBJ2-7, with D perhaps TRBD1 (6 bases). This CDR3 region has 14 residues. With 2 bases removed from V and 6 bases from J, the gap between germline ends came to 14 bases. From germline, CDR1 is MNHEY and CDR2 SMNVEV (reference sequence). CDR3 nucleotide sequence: TGTGCCAGCAGTTTAAACAGGGATAAGGGCGAGCAGTACTTC. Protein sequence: CASSLNRDKGEQYF.

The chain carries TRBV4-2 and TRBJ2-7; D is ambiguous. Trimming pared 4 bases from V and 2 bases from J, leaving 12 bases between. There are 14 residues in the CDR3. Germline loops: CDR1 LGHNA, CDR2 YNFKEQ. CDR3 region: CASSLETQTYEQYF. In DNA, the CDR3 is TGTGCCAGCAGCCTAGAGACACAGACCTACGAGCAGTACTTC.

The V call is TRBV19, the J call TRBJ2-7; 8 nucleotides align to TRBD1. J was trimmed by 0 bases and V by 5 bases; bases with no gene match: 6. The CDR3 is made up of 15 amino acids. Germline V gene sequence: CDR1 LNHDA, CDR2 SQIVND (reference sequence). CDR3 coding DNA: TGTGCCAGTAGTTTGCGGACAGGGTCCTCCTACGAGCAGTACTTC. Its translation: CASSLRTGSSYEQYF.

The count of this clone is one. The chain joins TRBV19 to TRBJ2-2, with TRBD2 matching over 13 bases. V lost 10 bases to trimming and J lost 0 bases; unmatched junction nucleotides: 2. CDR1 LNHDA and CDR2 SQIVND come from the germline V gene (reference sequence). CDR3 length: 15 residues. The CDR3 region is CATGLAGANTGELFF. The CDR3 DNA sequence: TGTGCCACCGGACTAGCGGGGGCGAACACCGGGGAGCTGTTTTTT.

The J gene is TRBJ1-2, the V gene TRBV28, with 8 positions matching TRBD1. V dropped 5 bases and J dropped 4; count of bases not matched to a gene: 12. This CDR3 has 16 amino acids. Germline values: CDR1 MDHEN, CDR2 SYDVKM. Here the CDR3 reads CASSALRGLNLYGYTF. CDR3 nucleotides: TGTGCCAGCAGTGCCCTCAGGGGGCTTAACCTCTATGGCTACACCTTC.

The CDR3 sequence: CASSLDRASGANVLTF. Here the CDR3 DNA reads TGTGCCAGCAGCTTGGACAGGGCGTCTGGGGCCAACGTCCTGACTTTC. The gene calls are TRBV11-2 and TRBJ2-6; 8 bases map to TRBD1. Trimming at V came to 3 bases and at J to 1 base, leaving 2 bases not matched to a gene. Germline CDR1 is SGHAT and CDR2 is FQNNGV. The CDR3 loop spans 16 amino acids.

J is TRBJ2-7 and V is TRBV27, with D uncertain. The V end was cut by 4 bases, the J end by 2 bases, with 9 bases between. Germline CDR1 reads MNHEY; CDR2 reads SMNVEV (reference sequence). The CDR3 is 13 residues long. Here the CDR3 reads CASSWATAYEQYF. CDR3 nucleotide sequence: TGTGCCAGCAGTTGGGCCACGGCCTACGAGCAGTACTTC.

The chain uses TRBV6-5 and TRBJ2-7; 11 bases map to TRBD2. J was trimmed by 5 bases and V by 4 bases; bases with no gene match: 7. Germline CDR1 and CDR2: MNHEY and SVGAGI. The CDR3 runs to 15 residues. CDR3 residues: CASSLLAGVENEQYF. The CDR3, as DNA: TGTGCCAGCAGTTTACTAGCGGGAGTCGAAAACGAGCAGTACTTC.

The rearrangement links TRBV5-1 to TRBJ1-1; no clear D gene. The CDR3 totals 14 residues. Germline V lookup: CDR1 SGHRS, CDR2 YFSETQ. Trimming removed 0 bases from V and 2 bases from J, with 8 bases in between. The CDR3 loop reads CASSLVGGNTEAFF. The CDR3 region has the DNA TGCGCCAGCAGCTTGGTTGGAGGTAACACTGAAGCTTTCTTT.